This T cell receptor beta chain was obtained from a study of CD4 T cells in relation to SARS-CoV-2 and coronaviruses. Overall study: TCR beta CDR3s were sequenced after roughly nine-day antigen culture of PBMCs.

By frequency in the sample, this clone is medium-sized (0.01 to 0.1%). As yet, its antigen is unknown. Unexposed donor CD4+ T cells date from about 2011-2018, before the COVID-19 pandemic. After nine to ten days of culture, CD4+ T cells were isolated. Testing used SARS-CoV-2 S/N and four cold-coronavirus spikes on unexposed-donor CD4+ T cells, cells permitting. The repertoire was sequenced with immunoSEQ multiplex PCR; TCRdb's copy has only in-frame clones and lacks some. Here the sample spans roughly 30,000 clones, around three quarters being singletons. The germline gives CDR1 WSHSY, CDR2 SAAADI. V was shortened by 4 bases and J by 5 bases, with 15 bases between the two germline ends. This CDR3 contains 14 residues.

The clonotype comes from a human donor in good health. The V call is TRBV10-2, the J call TRBJ2-7; a possible D gene is TRBD2 (5 bases). Sequences were obtained from CD4+ T cells from PBMCs, cultured in vitro. CDR3 sequence: CASSVGLAENEQYF. The CDR3 bases are TGCGCCAGCAGTGTAGGGCTAGCTGAAAACGAGCAGTACTTC.